The rows below give T cell receptor beta chains drawn from one sample of a study of technical replicates of blood from a few donors. Profiling relied on immunoSEQ multiplex PCR, and the TCRdb table lists in-frame clones only, not all of them. Seen here are fewer than 100,000 clones, 89% observed once, and the top ten hold 0.41%. Sequences were obtained from T cells isolated from PBMCs. The receptors were gathered from a human donor in good health. The CDR3 runs from the conserved cysteine through the conserved F or W. D genes are given only for firm matches. Not every row has a clone size; where given, it reads once, few, many or a size class.

j_call: TRBJ1-1
v_call: TRBV29-1
d_call: -
clone_size: -
cdr3_length: 11
cdr3_aa: CSVDKNTEAFF
cdr3_nt: TGCAGCGTTGATAAGAACACTGAAGCTTTCTTT

j_call: TRBJ1-5
v_call: TRBV6-1
d_call: -
clone_size: few
cdr3_length: 14
cdr3_aa: CASSDRESNQPQHF
cdr3_nt: TGTGCCAGCAGTGACAGGGAAAGCAATCAGCCCCAGCATTTT

j_call: TRBJ2-7
v_call: TRBV14
d_call: TRBD1
clone_size: -
cdr3_length: 14
cdr3_aa: CASSQYRTGEEQYF
cdr3_nt: TGTGCCAGCAGCCAATATCGGACAGGGGAAGAGCAGTACTTC

j_call: TRBJ2-7
v_call: TRBV5-6
d_call: -
clone_size: -
cdr3_length: 14
cdr3_aa: CASSLGGIIYEQYF
cdr3_nt: TGTGCCAGCAGCTTGGGCGGCATAATCTACGAGCAGTACTTC

j_call: TRBJ1-5
v_call: TRBV19
d_call: -
clone_size: -
cdr3_length: 14
cdr3_aa: CASEGPYSNQPQHF
cdr3_nt: TGTGCCAGTGAGGGCCCTTATAGCAATCAGCCCCAGCATTTT

j_call: TRBJ2-5
v_call: TRBV15
d_call: TRBD1
clone_size: -
cdr3_length: 15
cdr3_aa: CATSRSGQSQETQYF
cdr3_nt: TGTGCCACCAGCAGATCGGGACAGTCACAAGAGACCCAGTACTTC

j_call: TRBJ1-4
v_call: TRBV19
d_call: -
clone_size: -
cdr3_length: 14
cdr3_aa: CASSMWWGGEKLFF
cdr3_nt: TGTGCCAGTAGTATGTGGTGGGGAGGTGAAAAACTGTTTTTT

j_call: TRBJ1-1
v_call: TRBV9
d_call: -
clone_size: -
cdr3_length: 14
cdr3_aa: CASRAKGADTEAFF
cdr3_nt: TGTGCCAGCAGGGCTAAGGGAGCGGATACTGAAGCTTTCTTT

j_call: TRBJ2-1
v_call: TRBV2
d_call: TRBD2
clone_size: -
cdr3_length: 20
cdr3_aa: CASSDPGLATRDGRYNEQFF
cdr3_nt: TGTGCCAGCAGTGATCCAGGACTAGCGACCAGGGATGGGAGATACAATGAGCAGTTCTTC

j_call: TRBJ1-2
v_call: TRBV27
d_call: -
clone_size: -
cdr3_length: 13
cdr3_aa: CASSFSGDRGYTF
cdr3_nt: TGTGCCAGCAGTTTTTCGGGGGATCGCGGCTACACCTTC

j_call: TRBJ2-3
v_call: TRBV29-1
d_call: TRBD2
clone_size: -
cdr3_length: 15
cdr3_aa: CSVEAGGGITDTQYF
cdr3_nt: TGCAGCGTTGAAGCGGGAGGAGGTATAACAGATACGCAGTATTTT

j_call: TRBJ2-1
v_call: TRBV7-2
d_call: -
clone_size: -
cdr3_length: 14
cdr3_aa: CASSTRVYRDEQFF
cdr3_nt: TGTGCCAGCAGCACTAGGGTCTACCGAGATGAGCAGTTCTTC

j_call: TRBJ1-1
v_call: TRBV9
d_call: TRBD1
clone_size: -
cdr3_length: 13
cdr3_aa: CASSVVQGAEAFF
cdr3_nt: TGTGCCAGCAGCGTAGTACAGGGGGCTGAAGCTTTCTTT

j_call: TRBJ2-1
v_call: TRBV30
d_call: TRBD2
clone_size: -
cdr3_length: 15
cdr3_aa: CAWSATSGSSGEQFF
cdr3_nt: TGTGCCTGGAGTGCGACTAGCGGGAGTTCAGGTGAGCAGTTCTTC

j_call: TRBJ2-7
v_call: TRBV9
d_call: -
clone_size: -
cdr3_length: 15
cdr3_aa: CASSGPGTASYEQYF
cdr3_nt: TGTGCCAGCAGCGGACCCGGGACTGCTTCCTACGAGCAGTACTTC

j_call: TRBJ2-7
v_call: TRBV7-3
d_call: TRBD2
clone_size: -
cdr3_length: 14
cdr3_aa: CASSLEREFNEQYF
cdr3_nt: TGTGCCAGCAGCTTGGAGCGGGAGTTCAACGAGCAGTACTTC

j_call: TRBJ2-1
v_call: TRBV6-6
d_call: -
clone_size: -
cdr3_length: 14
cdr3_aa: CASSGLRTDNEQFF
cdr3_nt: TGTGCCAGCAGTGGCCTTAGGACAGACAATGAGCAGTTCTTC

j_call: TRBJ2-1
v_call: TRBV29-1
d_call: TRBD1
clone_size: -
cdr3_length: 15
cdr3_aa: CSVDGDRVSYNEQFF
cdr3_nt: TGCAGCGTTGACGGGGACAGGGTTTCCTACAATGAGCAGTTCTTC

j_call: TRBJ2-1
v_call: TRBV5-4
d_call: TRBD2
clone_size: few
cdr3_length: 13
cdr3_aa: CASRAGLNNEQFF
cdr3_nt: TGTGCCAGCAGGGCGGGACTAAACAATGAGCAGTTCTTC

j_call: TRBJ2-7
v_call: TRBV5-1
d_call: -
clone_size: -
cdr3_length: 12
cdr3_aa: CASTPARGEQYF
cdr3_nt: TGCGCCAGCACGCCGGCCAGGGGCGAGCAGTACTTC

j_call: TRBJ1-2
v_call: TRBV7-6
d_call: -
clone_size: -
cdr3_length: 13
cdr3_aa: CASSLAGGDGYTF
cdr3_nt: TGTGCCAGCAGCTTAGCTGGGGGGGATGGCTACACCTTC

j_call: TRBJ1-1
v_call: TRBV6-1
d_call: -
clone_size: -
cdr3_length: 15
cdr3_aa: CASSPGEGRSTEAFF
cdr3_nt: TGTGCCAGCAGTCCCGGAGAGGGAAGGAGCACTGAAGCTTTCTTT

j_call: TRBJ1-3
v_call: TRBV2
d_call: -
clone_size: -
cdr3_length: 15
cdr3_aa: CASTGGGDSGNTIYF
cdr3_nt: TGTGCCAGCACCGGGGGAGGGGACTCTGGAAACACCATATATTTT

j_call: TRBJ2-5
v_call: TRBV30
d_call: TRBD2
clone_size: -
cdr3_length: 16
cdr3_aa: CAWSEEGGRGRETQYF
cdr3_nt: TGTGCCTGGAGTGAGGAAGGCGGGAGGGGTCGAGAGACCCAGTACTTC

j_call: TRBJ1-5
v_call: TRBV10-3
d_call: TRBD1
clone_size: -
cdr3_length: 13
cdr3_aa: CAISLQGEQPQHF
cdr3_nt: TGTGCCATCAGTTTACAGGGGGAACAGCCCCAGCATTTT

j_call: TRBJ2-7
v_call: TRBV30
d_call: TRBD1
clone_size: -
cdr3_length: 13
cdr3_aa: CAWAGQVAYEQYF
cdr3_nt: TGTGCCTGGGCTGGACAGGTGGCGTACGAGCAGTACTTC

j_call: TRBJ2-7
v_call: TRBV11-2
d_call: -
clone_size: -
cdr3_length: 13
cdr3_aa: CASSLAGSYEQYF
cdr3_nt: TGTGCCAGCAGCTTAGCGGGATCCTACGAGCAGTACTTC

j_call: TRBJ2-7
v_call: TRBV2
d_call: -
clone_size: -
cdr3_length: 16
cdr3_aa: CASRDTGSLDPYEQYF
cdr3_nt: TGTGCCAGCAGGGATACAGGGTCTCTGGATCCCTACGAGCAGTACTTC

j_call: TRBJ2-2
v_call: TRBV5-1
d_call: -
clone_size: -
cdr3_length: 13
cdr3_aa: CASSFRLAGELFF
cdr3_nt: TGCGCCAGCAGCTTCCGGCTAGCCGGGGAGCTGTTTTTT

j_call: TRBJ2-7
v_call: TRBV5-6
d_call: -
clone_size: -
cdr3_length: 16
cdr3_aa: CASSLDGWEASYEQYF
cdr3_nt: TGTGCCAGCAGCTTGGATGGGTGGGAGGCCTCCTACGAGCAGTACTTC

j_call: TRBJ2-3
v_call: TRBV6-1
d_call: -
clone_size: -
cdr3_length: 15
cdr3_aa: CASSEASRVTDTQYF
cdr3_nt: TGTGCCAGCAGTGAAGCGTCCCGGGTCACAGATACGCAGTATTTT

j_call: TRBJ2-7
v_call: TRBV7-9
d_call: TRBD1
clone_size: -
cdr3_length: 14
cdr3_aa: CASSLYTGVGEQYF
cdr3_nt: TGTGCCAGCAGCTTATATACAGGGGTCGGCGAGCAGTACTTC

j_call: TRBJ2-3
v_call: TRBV5-1
d_call: TRBD1
clone_size: -
cdr3_length: 14
cdr3_aa: CASSLDRGGDTQYF
cdr3_nt: TGCGCCAGCAGCTTGGACAGGGGCGGGGATACGCAGTATTTT

j_call: TRBJ2-5
v_call: TRBV19
d_call: -
clone_size: -
cdr3_length: 13
cdr3_aa: CASSYSREETQYF
cdr3_nt: TGTGCCAGTAGTTATTCCAGGGAAGAGACCCAGTACTTC

j_call: TRBJ2-7
v_call: TRBV21-1
d_call: -
clone_size: -
cdr3_length: 16
cdr3_aa: CASSKRRLAGTYEQYF
cdr3_nt: TGTGCCAGCAGCAAAAGACGACTAGCGGGAACCTACGAGCAGTACTTC

j_call: TRBJ1-1
v_call: TRBV19
d_call: -
clone_size: -
cdr3_length: 14
cdr3_aa: CASSIGQINTEAFF
cdr3_nt: TGTGCCAGTAGTATAGGGCAGATAAACACTGAAGCTTTCTTT

j_call: TRBJ1-5
v_call: TRBV7-8
d_call: -
clone_size: -
cdr3_length: 13
cdr3_aa: CASSPAPNQPQHF
cdr3_nt: TGTGCCAGCAGCCCCGCCCCTAACCAGCCCCAGCATTTT

j_call: TRBJ2-5
v_call: TRBV5-4
d_call: TRBD2
clone_size: -
cdr3_length: 14
cdr3_aa: CASSLASGGETQYF
cdr3_nt: TGTGCCAGCAGCTTGGCATCGGGGGGAGAGACCCAGTACTTC

j_call: TRBJ1-5
v_call: TRBV27
d_call: TRBD1
clone_size: -
cdr3_length: 14
cdr3_aa: CASSLNRGNQPQHF
cdr3_nt: TGTGCCAGCAGTTTAAACAGGGGTAATCAGCCCCAGCATTTT

j_call: TRBJ2-3
v_call: TRBV7-9
d_call: TRBD2
clone_size: -
cdr3_length: 15
cdr3_aa: CASSFGGSGADTQYF
cdr3_nt: TGTGCCAGCAGCTTCGGCGGGAGTGGGGCAGATACGCAGTATTTT

j_call: TRBJ2-7
v_call: TRBV11-3
d_call: -
clone_size: once
cdr3_length: 12
cdr3_aa: CASSASSYEQYF
cdr3_nt: TGTGCCAGCAGCGCGAGCTCCTACGAGCAGTACTTC

j_call: TRBJ2-7
v_call: TRBV28
d_call: -
clone_size: -
cdr3_length: 12
cdr3_aa: CASSLNFYEQYF
cdr3_nt: TGTGCCAGCAGTCTCAACTTCTACGAGCAGTACTTC

j_call: TRBJ2-1
v_call: TRBV5-8
d_call: -
clone_size: -
cdr3_length: 15
cdr3_aa: CASSSGTPTYNEQFF
cdr3_nt: TGTGCCAGCAGCTCCGGGACACCAACCTACAATGAGCAGTTCTTC

j_call: TRBJ1-5
v_call: TRBV6-6
d_call: -
clone_size: -
cdr3_length: 15
cdr3_aa: CASSQGTEGNQPQHF
cdr3_nt: TGTGCCAGCAGCCAGGGCACTGAGGGCAATCAGCCCCAGCATTTT

j_call: TRBJ2-7
v_call: TRBV4-3
d_call: -
clone_size: -
cdr3_length: 13
cdr3_aa: CASSLRLTYEQYF
cdr3_nt: TGCGCCAGCAGCCTACGTCTGACATACGAGCAGTACTTC